This entry features one T cell receptor beta chain sequence. No antigen is known for it. The data were obtained in a study of cytomegalovirus exposure and HLA in healthy donors. The study's findings and limits: According to a subsequent analysis, TCR clusters from the first cohort were inclined to appear together in the 120 or so validation repertoires.

The V end was cut by 7 bases, the J end by 1 base, with 11 bases between. The germline V gene has CDR1 MDHEN and CDR2 SYDVKM. The CDR3 extends over 14 amino acids. The donors were members of the validation cohort, which comprised 90 to 150 subjects and was separate from the first cohort of roughly 700 subjects. Clones were read by immunoSEQ multiplex PCR, and TCRdb kept only the in-frame ones, dropping some. The table records around 65,000 clones, roughly 92% of them present only once. V is TRBV28 and J is TRBJ1-5; D call uncertain. This TCR came from a man aged 18 to 29 in good health and CMV-seropositive. The sample consisted of PBMCs. CDR3 DNA sequence: TGTGCCAGCATCTTACGAACAAGCAATCAGCCCCAGCATTTT. Translating it yields CASILRTSNQPQHF.